Listed here is a single T cell receptor beta chain. What it recognizes is unknown. This sample was included in a study of shared clonotypes between healthy human individuals. Whole-study findings and limits: Clonotypes not shared had lower generation probabilities than those common to all four donors.

Naive CD8 cells lacked CD45RO, underwent positive selection for CCR7 and left out terminally differentiated effector memory CD45RA+ cells. TCRdb's table, derived via immunoSEQ multiplex PCR, lists solely in-frame clones and lacks some. The sample has about 2.2 million clones, roughly 95% seen once. V shed 1 base, J shed 5 bases, and the junction held 8 bases outside the gene matches. The CDR3 consists of 15 residues. Germline CDR1 is LGHNA and CDR2 is YSLEER. Specimen: naive CD8+ T cells from PBMCs. The sequence came from a man aged 18 to 35 in good health. Some clones in this sample may be carry-over from other donors' samples. The V gene is TRBV4-3, the J gene TRBJ2-7; TRBD1 matches at 7 bases. CDR3 region: CASSQVPATGNEQYF. The CDR3 DNA is TGCGCCAGCAGCCAAGTACCGGCGACAGGGAACGAGCAGTACTTC.